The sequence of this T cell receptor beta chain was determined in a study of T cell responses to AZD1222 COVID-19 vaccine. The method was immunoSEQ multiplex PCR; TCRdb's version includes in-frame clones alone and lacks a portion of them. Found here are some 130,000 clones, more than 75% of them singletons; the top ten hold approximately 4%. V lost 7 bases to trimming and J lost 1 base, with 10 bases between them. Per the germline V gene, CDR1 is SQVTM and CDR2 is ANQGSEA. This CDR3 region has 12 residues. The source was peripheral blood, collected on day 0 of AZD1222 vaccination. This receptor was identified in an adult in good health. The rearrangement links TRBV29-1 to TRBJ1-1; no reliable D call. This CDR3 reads CSGDLANTEAFF. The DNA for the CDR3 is TGCAGCGGAGATTTAGCGAACACTGAAGCTTTCTTT. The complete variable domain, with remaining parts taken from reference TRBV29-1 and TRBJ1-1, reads SAVISQKPSRDICQRGTSLTIQCQVDSQVTMMFWYRQQPGQSLTLIATANQGSEATYESGFVIDKFPISRPNLTFSTLTVSNMSPEDSSIYLCSGDLANTEAFFGQGTRLTVV.